The 14 T cell receptor beta chains in this list originate from one sample, sequenced in a study of T-cell memory formation after mild COVID-19. TCRdb called the 5' RACE reads again in MiXCR, with one record for every CDR3 protein. Among 110,000 to 150,000 distinct CDR3 sequences listed, about 23% were seen once. The sequenced sample consisted of PBMCs or a T cell subset sorted from them (not recorded which). Every receptor here comes from an adult woman who had mild COVID-19 (a few samples of this study predate the infection). Cell type and time point are not known.

V is TRBV27 and J is TRBJ1-5; maybe TRBD1 (5 bases). CDR1 is MNHEY and CDR2 is SMNVEV in the germline V gene (reference sequence). V was shortened by 7 bases and J by 2 bases, with 12 bases between the two germline ends. This CDR3 region has 14 residues. The CDR3 protein is CASTPKGGNQPQHF. The CDR3 DNA sequence: TGTGCCAGCACTCCTAAAGGGGGCAATCAGCCCCAGCATTTT.

The chain joins TRBV30 to TRBJ2-1, with TRBD2 identical over 9 bases. The length of the CDR3 is 14 residues. V trimming: 5 bases; J trimming: 7 bases; junction bases outside the gene matches: 9. The germline CDR1 and CDR2 sequences are GTSNPN and SVGIG (reference sequence). The CDR3 is CAWQAGLAVNEQFF. The DNA of the CDR3 is TGTGCCTGGCAAGCGGGACTAGCTGTGAATGAGCAGTTCTTC.

The chain has TRBV29-1 and TRBJ2-1; TRBD1 aligns across 8 bases. V trimming: 7 bases; J trimming: 6 bases; junction bases outside the gene matches: 5. The CDR3 runs 12 residues. CDR1 is SQVTM, CDR2 ANQGSEA, per germline. CDR3 sequence reads: CSDGTGVNEQFF. In DNA form, the CDR3 reads TGCAGCGACGGGACAGGCGTCAATGAGCAGTTCTTC.

The table lists this clonotype with a few counts. The chain combines TRBV6-5 with TRBJ2-2; unclear D gene. Germline V lookup: CDR1 MNHEY, CDR2 SVGAGI. Trimming left V 2 bases short and J 6 bases short, with 13 bases between. This CDR3 has 15 residues. CDR3 nucleotides: TGTGCCAGCAGTTACCGAAACAGTGTCGCCGGGGAGCTGTTTTTT. Protein: CASSYRNSVAGELFF.

The chain recombines TRBV24-1 with TRBJ1-6; tentative D call: TRBD1 (6 bases). The CDR3 runs to 14 residues. The V end was cut by 4 bases, the J end by 7 bases, with 10 bases between. Germline V gene data show CDR1 as KGHDR and CDR2 as SFDVKD. The CDR3 DNA reads as TGTGCCACCAGTGACGGACAGCACAATTCACCCCTCCACTTT. Its protein product is CATSDGQHNSPLHF.

This clonotype has only a few counts. The rearrangement joins TRBV7-2 to TRBJ2-7, with 9 bases aligning to TRBD1. Germline V gene data show CDR1 as SGHTA and CDR2 as FQGNSA. The CDR3 spans 16 residues. V gave up 4 bases and J gave up 6 bases; unmatched junction bases: 13. The CDR3, as DNA: TGTGCCAGCAGCTCCCCCCCGGGACAGGGATCTACCGAGCAGTACTTC. Protein: CASSSPPGQGSTEQYF.

The chain is built from TRBV4-3 and TRBJ1-2; D is uncertain. The CDR3 consists of 16 residues. The V gene lost 1 base and the J gene lost 0 bases, with 12 bases spanning the gap. Germline assignment: CDR1 LGHNA and CDR2 YSLEER. CDR3 in amino acids: CASSQGEGKANYGYTF. CDR3 sequence (DNA): TGCGCCAGCAGCCAAGGGGAGGGCAAGGCTAACTATGGCTACACCTTC.

Only a few counts were recorded for this clonotype. This chain uses TRBV20-1 with TRBJ2-7; 8 bases are a match to TRBD2. Germline V gene data show CDR1 as DFQATT and CDR2 as SNEGSKA (reference sequence). This CDR3 spans 16 amino acids. With 0 bases clipped from V and 2 bases from J, the junction kept 9 bases outside the gene matches. The CDR3 loop reads CSARDLSGGETYEQYF. In DNA form, the CDR3 reads TGCAGTGCTAGAGACCTGTCCGGGGGGGAAACCTACGAGCAGTACTTC.

The chain links TRBV2 to TRBJ2-7, with TRBD2 as a possible D gene (6 bases). From germline, CDR1 is SNHLY and CDR2 FYNNEI. Between the trimmed V and J ends, which lost 0 bases and 3 bases, there was a span of 15 bases. The CDR3 runs to 16 residues. CDR3 protein: CASSEAGPAGSYEQYF. CDR3 DNA sequence: TGTGCCAGCAGTGAAGCGGGGCCCGCGGGGAGCTACGAGCAGTACTTC.

The rearrangement links TRBV10-3 to TRBJ2-3; 7 nucleotides line up with TRBD2. Trimming took 7 bases from V and 4 from J; bases not matched to a gene: 11. Looked up from germline, CDR1 is ENHRY and CDR2 is SYGVKD. The CDR3 loop spans 15 amino acids. In DNA, the CDR3 is TGTGCCATCACCTCAGGAGCGGGGATAGCAGATACGCAGTATTTT. Encoded protein: CAITSGAGIADTQYF.

This clonotype was observed a handful of times. The CDR3 DNA sequence: TGTGCCAGCTCATCGACTCATGATGGCAATCAGCCCCAGCATTTT. It yields the protein CASSSTHDGNQPQHF. The gene calls are TRBV18 and TRBJ1-5, with D unclear. Trimming cost V 5 bases and J 2 bases, with 13 bases left between them. CDR1 and CDR2 (germline): KGHSH, LQKENI. The CDR3 is made up of 15 amino acids.

This clonotype has a handful of counts. This sequence joins TRBV27 and TRBJ2-5; 10 bases are a match to TRBD2. Germline V gives CDR1 MNHEY, CDR2 SMNVEV (reference sequence). V trimming: 5 bases; J trimming: 2 bases; junction bases outside the gene matches: 11. The CDR3 extends over 17 amino acids. CDR3 nucleotide sequence: TGTGCCAGCAGTCCCCTCGGACTAGCGGAGAAACAAGAGACCCAGTACTTC. Its protein product is CASSPLGLAEKQETQYF.

A word on this clonotype: Germline is not matched at one junction end, which may reflect a read error. The chain employs TRBV24-1 and TRBJ2-1; D is possibly TRBD1 (6 bases). The CDR3 is made up of 15 amino acids. Per germline, CDR1 KGHDR and CDR2 SFDVKD. DNA of the CDR3: TGTGCCACCAGTGACGAGGCCTCTTCAGGGGCTCCGTTGGTCTTC. It specifies CATSDEASSGAPLVF.

V is TRBV6-5 and J is TRBJ1-1, with no clear D. CDR1 is MNHEY, CDR2 SVGAGI, per germline. Trimming removed 5 bases from V and 4 bases from J, with 14 bases in between. The CDR3 consists of 14 residues. This CDR3 reads CASSPGPEGTEAFF. CDR3 bases: TGTGCCAGCAGTCCTGGGCCCGAGGGCACTGAAGCTTTCTTT.